This T cell receptor (beta chain) was identified in a study of metastatic and nonmetastatic thyroid tumors. Looking at the study overall: Across blood and tumor or nodule tissue, repertoires from malignant and benign thyroid patients were compared with one another. Whole-study findings and limits: Benign nodules were reported to have significantly lower TCR beta diversity than malignant thyroid tumors, in blood and tumor.

This clone was seen only a few times. The target antigen is unknown. Looked up from germline, CDR1 is MGHRA and CDR2 is YSYEKL. The CDR3 totals 11 residues. None of the patients had undergone any treatment ahead of thyroid surgery. Authors' processing steps: The authors used CDR3 differences across clinicopathological groups to build a distant-metastasis classifier for papillary thyroid cancer. With MiXCR, TCRdb reprocessed the PCR reads. What appears here as the V and J calls and clone size reflects TCRdb's work, not the paper's. The data hold around 6,700 clones, with 30% to 35% observed a single time.

Specimen: adjacent normal tissue. The rearrangement uses TRBV4-1 and TRBJ2-2, with a weak D call TRBD2 (6 bases). This TCR came from a female donor with papillary thyroid cancer or a benign thyroid nodule (not recorded which). Some clones in this sample may be carry-over from other donors' samples. CDR3 sequence: CVQAGPGELFF. CDR3 sequence (DNA): TGCGTCCAAGCGGGCCCCGGGGAGCTGTTTTTT.